This T cell receptor (beta chain) derives from a study of blood T cell repertoires in COVID-19. About the study: Whether acute or convalescent, the COVID-19 samples came from the United States, Italy and Spain.

As originally analysed: Nucleated cell number was recorded as an estimate derived from reference gene primer amplification. TCRdb keeps only in-frame clones here, not all; method: immunoSEQ multiplex PCR. V, J and clone size derive from that table, while D and trimming were established from the DNA sequence. Among fewer than 120,000 clones listed, roughly 82% were seen once. Trimming cost V 5 bases and J 0 bases, with 7 bases left between them. The CDR3 is 13 residues long. Germline V gene sequence: CDR1 SGHTA, CDR2 FQGNSA. The sequence came from a woman between 55 and 75 years old with acute or convalescent COVID-19. The sample taken for sequencing was peripheral blood. The chain is built from TRBV7-2 and TRBJ1-1; D call uncertain. In nucleotides, the CDR3 is TGTGCCAGCAGCGCTACGGTGAACACTGAAGCTTTCTTT. It encodes CASSATVNTEAFF.